This T cell receptor beta chain was obtained from a study of regulatory T cells in long-lasting Graves disease. Study in general: Persistence in Graves' disease required over 5 years of antithyroid drugs plus positive TSH receptor antibodies.

Whole-study results and caveats: Peripheral blood, not thyroid tissue, was the sole material studied. Persistent patients shared more public clonotypes (2,741) than newly diagnosed patients (966). Relative to newly diagnosed Graves' patients, persistent ones had lower TCR diversity.

For TCR beta, libraries came from iRepertoire HTBI primers and Arm-PCR of CDR3 regions. Via MiXCR, TCRdb re-called the multiplex PCR reads, giving one row per CDR3 protein. In the table there are some 420,000 distinct CDR3 sequences, 22% of which are singletons. The CDR3 length is 15 residues. CDR1 LGHDT and CDR2 YNNKEL come from the germline V gene (reference sequence). V gave up 4 bases and J gave up 4 bases; unmatched junction bases: 4. Described time point: persistent/refractory GD, antithyroid drugs over 5 years with positive TRAb. PBMCs were the source of the RNA used for TCR sequencing. At least ten counts were recorded for this clonotype. Its antigen is still unknown.

The receptor was isolated from a female donor with Graves disease. This sequence joins TRBV3-1 and TRBJ2-5, with TRBD2 matching 12 bases. The specimen comprised peripheral blood mononuclear cells (PBMCs), sampled when the disease was refractory, from a patient treated with antithyroid drugs. This CDR3 reads CASSPGLAGLETQYF. CDR3 coding DNA: TGTGCCAGCAGCCCCGGACTAGCGGGGCTAGAGACCCAGTACTTC.